These 26 T cell receptor beta chains were sequenced from one sample in a study of metastatic and nonmetastatic thyroid tumors. Ahead of thyroid surgery, no patient had received treatment of any kind. MiXCR re-clonotyped the PCR reads for TCRdb. Of approximately 19,000 clones listed, roughly 16% are singletons. The sequenced sample was blood. The receptors stem from a female donor with papillary thyroid cancer or a benign thyroid nodule (not recorded which). Some clones in this sample may be carry-over from other donors' samples.

This clone ranks as medium-sized. The rearrangement uses TRBV7-8 and TRBJ2-2; D is unresolved. With 2 bases removed from V and 0 bases from J, the gap between germline ends came to 16 bases. The CDR3 totals 18 residues. Germline lookup yields CDR1 SGHVS and CDR2 FQNEAQ. The CDR3 nucleotides read TGTGCCAGCAGCTTAATAGGTCTTGACCTCGCGAACACCGGGGAGCTGTTTTTT. It specifies CASSLIGLDLANTGELFF.

The table lists this clone with many counts. The J gene is TRBJ2-5, the V gene TRBV18; D gene uncertain. The V and J ends lost 2 bases and 4 bases respectively, with 11 bases between them. The CDR3 covers 14 residues. Germline CDR1 KGHSH, CDR2 LQKENI. The CDR3, as DNA: TGTGCCAGCTCACCAGCCTGGCTGGGAGAGACCCAGTACTTC. This translates into CASSPAWLGETQYF. Variable domain in full (rest from reference TRBV18 and TRBJ2-5): NAGVMQNPRHLVRRRGQEARLRCSPMKGHSHVYWYRQLPEEGLKFMVYLQKENIIDESGMPKERFSAEFPKEGPSILRIQQVVRGDSAAYFCASSPAWLGETQYFGPGTRLLVL.

This clone was picked up a small number of times. The chain links TRBV29-1 to TRBJ2-3; no reliable D call. The germline CDR1 and CDR2 sequences are SQVTM and ANQGSEA. The V end lost 6 bases, the J end lost 2 bases, and 18 bases lay between the germline ends. There are 15 residues in the CDR3. Here the CDR3 reads CSVTTEWAHTDTQYF. In DNA, the CDR3 is TGCAGCGTAACCACGGAATGGGCCCACACAGATACGCAGTATTTT.

Ten or more counts support this clone. V usage is TRBV27 and J usage is TRBJ2-7; 8 bases match TRBD2. J lost 4 bases, V lost 6 bases, and 11 bases had no gene match. The CDR3 totals 15 residues. Germline V gene data show CDR1 as MNHEY and CDR2 as SMNVEV (reference sequence). CDR3 loop: CASRLGRAAGYEQYF. The CDR3 coding sequence is TGTGCCAGCAGACTCGGGAGGGCCGCCGGATACGAGCAGTACTTC.

This clone was picked up many times. The V and J genes are TRBV15 and TRBJ2-2; 9 nucleotides agree with TRBD1. CDR3 length equals 16 residues. V was clipped by 8 bases and J by 6 bases; unmatched bases: 13. Germline values: CDR1 LNHNV, CDR2 YYDKDF (reference sequence). The CDR3 DNA is TGTGCCACCCAATACTCCCGGGACAGGGTCTCCGGGGAGCTGTTTTTT. It specifies CATQYSRDRVSGELFF.

This clone has at least ten counts. The genes are TRBV7-2 and TRBJ2-5; 8 bases line up with TRBD2. Looked up from germline, CDR1 is SGHTA and CDR2 is FQGNSA. V was pared by 5 bases and J by 6 bases, with 14 bases of the junction left unmatched. The CDR3 is 16 residues long. The CDR3 here is CASSQSSGSSVKTQYF. The CDR3 DNA reads as TGTGCCAGCAGCCAGTCGAGCGGGAGCTCGGTGAAGACCCAGTACTTC.

The chain joins TRBV7-2 to TRBJ2-3, with unresolved D. The germline CDR1 and CDR2 sequences are SGHTA and FQGNSA. The CDR3 covers 14 residues. V was cut by 5 bases and J by 2 bases, with 11 bases left in between. The CDR3 loop reads CASSLMYTTDTQYF. CDR3 nucleotide sequence: TGTGCCAGCAGCCTCATGTACACCACAGATACGCAGTATTTT.

At least ten counts were recorded for this clone. The chain joins TRBV5-6 to TRBJ2-1; a possible D gene is TRBD2 (7 bases). This CDR3 region has 16 residues. From germline, CDR1 is SGHDT and CDR2 YYEEEE. The ends were cut back, 0 bases at V and 2 bases at J, with 12 bases in the middle. CDR3 region: CASSLATGGPYNEQFF. Written as DNA, the CDR3 is TGTGCCAGCAGCTTGGCTACGGGGGGCCCCTACAATGAGCAGTTCTTC.

This clone has a count of ten or more. V and J are TRBV7-8 and TRBJ1-2, with 9 positions matching TRBD1. CDR1 is SGHVS, CDR2 FQNEAQ, per germline. V lost 5 bases and J lost 7; bases outside the gene matches: 8. This CDR3 has 14 residues. Written as DNA, the CDR3 is TGTGCCAGCAGCATCGGGACAGGGACCGGTGGCTACACCTTC. Translated: CASSIGTGTGGYTF.

This chain uses TRBV20-1 with TRBJ1-4; TRBD1 might be the D (6 bases). The CDR3 runs 14 residues. The V gene's germline CDR1 is DFQATT and CDR2 SNEGSKA (reference sequence). V was clipped by 2 bases and J by 6 bases, with 13 bases between them. This chain's CDR3 is CSARPTGQYEKLFF. The CDR3 DNA sequence: TGCAGTGCTAGACCGACCGGACAGTATGAAAAACTGTTTTTT.

As to this clone: Just one base apart from a much larger clone, this may be a read error. The J gene is TRBJ2-5, the V gene TRBV7-7; 12 bases align to TRBD1. There are 15 residues in the CDR3. Per germline, CDR1 SSHAT and CDR2 FNYEAQ (reference sequence). The CDR3 is CASSLGTGGLETQCF. In DNA form, the CDR3 reads TGTGCTAGCAGCTTGGGGACAGGGGGCTTAGAGACCCAGTGCTTC.

This clone showed up many times. The chain uses TRBV5-1 and TRBJ2-7, with D possibly matching TRBD2 (6 bases). The CDR3 contains 15 residues. The V gene's germline CDR1 is SGHRS and CDR2 YFSETQ. V lost 0 bases, J lost 3 bases, and 13 bases lay in between. CDR3 nucleotide sequence: TGCGCCAGCAGCTTGGGAGGAGGGTTCTACTACGAGCAGTACTTC. Translation: CASSLGGGFYYEQYF.

This clone was seen repeatedly, ten times or more. The chain links TRBV5-6 to TRBJ2-7; the match to TRBD1 covers 10 bases. CDR3 size: 14 residues. Germline CDR1 reads SGHDT; CDR2 reads YYEEEE. Trimming took 4 bases from V and 6 from J; bases not matched to a gene: 7. CDR3 coding DNA: TGTGCCAGCAGCACTCGGACAGGGGGACCCGAGCAGTACTTC. Translated, it gives CASSTRTGGPEQYF. Full variable domain (missing parts from reference TRBV5-6 and TRBJ2-7): DAGVTQSPTHLIKTRGQQVTLRCSPKSGHDTVSWYQQALGQGPQFIFQYYEEEERQRGNFPDRFSGHQFPNYSSELNVNALLLGDSALYLCASSTRTGGPEQYFGPGTRLTVT.

This clone was recorded many times. The chain combines TRBV18 with TRBJ1-2; a weak D match, TRBD1 (6 bases). Deletions cut 2 bases from V and 4 bases from J, with 14 bases between. Germline V CDR1 and CDR2: KGHSH, LQKENI. The CDR3 is 15 amino acids. The CDR3 region has the DNA TGTGCCAGCTCACCAGGGTCCGGGGGCAGCTATGGCTACACCTTC. Translated, it gives CASSPGSGGSYGYTF.

Ten or more counts support this clone. The gene calls are TRBV20-1 and TRBJ2-2, with 7 positions matching TRBD1. With 6 bases clipped from V and 6 bases from J, the junction kept 10 bases outside the gene matches. Germline lookup yields CDR1 DFQATT and CDR2 SNEGSKA (reference sequence). CDR3 length: 14 amino acids. CDR3 in amino acids: CSATTGRGPGELFF. The CDR3 region has the DNA TGCAGTGCAACGACAGGGAGAGGGCCCGGGGAGCTGTTTTTT.

This clone came up many times. This chain uses TRBV6-2 or TRBV6-3 with TRBJ1-1, with TRBD1 as a possible D gene (5 bases). The CDR3 totals 16 residues. CDR1 and CDR2 (germline): MNHEY, SVGEGT. V lost 0 bases and J lost 3, with 14 bases in between. This CDR3 is CASSYSYGGWDTEAFF. For the CDR3, the DNA is TGTGCCAGCAGTTACTCGTACGGGGGGTGGGACACTGAAGCTTTCTTT.

This clone was seen ten or more times. The CDR3 DNA reads as TGCAGTAGTCCTAGTTTAGCGGGAGGGCCCGAGACCCAGTACTTC. It is translated as CSSPSLAGGPETQYF. The chain employs TRBV20-1 and TRBJ2-5, with 11 bases matching TRBD2. From germline, CDR1 is DFQATT and CDR2 SNEGSKA (reference sequence). The CDR3 extends over 15 amino acids. With V trimmed by 8 bases and J by 5 bases, 13 bases remained unmatched.

The sample holds many counts of this clone. The V call is TRBV19, the J call TRBJ1-5; D is perhaps TRBD1 (6 bases). Trimming removed 4 bases from V and 4 bases from J, with 14 bases in between. The length of the CDR3 is 15 residues. Germline V gene lookup returns CDR1 LNHDA and CDR2 SQIVND (reference sequence). CDR3 amino acids: CASSKGTGSNQPQHF. DNA of the CDR3: TGTGCCAGTAGTAAGGGAACAGGGTCTAATCAGCCCCAGCATTTT. Using reference TRBV19 and TRBJ1-5 for the parts outside the CDR3, the full variable domain is DGGITQSPKYLFRKEGQNVTLSCEQNLNHDAMYWYRQDPGQGLRLIYYSQIVNDFQKGDIAEGYSVSREKKESFPLTVTSAQKNPTAFYLCASSKGTGSNQPQHFGDGTRLSIL.

This clone appeared many times. The V call is TRBV9, the J call TRBJ2-1; a possible D gene is TRBD1 (5 bases). CDR3 length equals 14 residues. Germline CDR1 and CDR2: SGDLS and YYNGEE. The V gene lost 0 bases and the J gene lost 8 bases, with 12 bases spanning the gap. In DNA form, the CDR3 reads TGTGCCAGCAGCGTAGGAGCAGGGAACCATGAGCAGTTCTTC. Protein: CASSVGAGNHEQFF.

This clone was seen ten or more times. The V call is TRBV7-6, the J call TRBJ1-3; tentative D call: TRBD1 (6 bases). The germline V gene encodes CDR1 SGHVS and CDR2 FNYEAQ. This CDR3 is 16 amino acids long. V lost 5 bases to trimming and J lost 0 bases, with 14 bases between them. The CDR3 DNA follows: TGTGCCAGCAGCCGAGGGACACCGAACTCTGGAAACACCATATATTTT. Its translation is CASSRGTPNSGNTIYF.

This clone was seen at least ten times. The chain uses TRBV7-9 and TRBJ1-1; D is perhaps TRBD1 (5 bases). Germline CDR1 reads SEHNR; CDR2 reads FQNEAQ (reference sequence). The length of the CDR3 is 14 residues. V was trimmed by 4 bases and J by 5 bases, leaving 14 bases between them. This CDR3 is CASSSGTIGTEAFF. The CDR3 DNA follows: TGTGCCAGCAGCTCCGGGACTATTGGGACTGAAGCTTTCTTT.

A few counts support this clone. The chain uses TRBV10-2 and TRBJ2-5, with D possibly called TRBD1 or TRBD2 (6 bases each). Germline V lookup: CDR1 WSHSY, CDR2 SAAADI. Trimming took off 6 bases at V and 5 bases at J, with 7 bases between the two ends. CDR3 size: 11 residues. The CDR3 nucleotides are TGCGCCAGCAGAGGGGGGGAGACCCAGTACTTC. Translating gives CASRGGETQYF.

With respect to this clone: At one end, the junction sequence differs from germline, possibly due to a read error. The chain employs TRBV24-1 and TRBJ1-2; 9 positions agree with TRBD1. CDR3 length equals 15 residues. Per germline, CDR1 KGHDR and CDR2 SFDVKD. CDR3 region: CATGDPHRGQEGYTF. CDR3 nucleotide sequence: TGTGCCACCGGTGATCCCCACAGGGGGCAGGAGGGCTACACCTTC.

The chain combines TRBV7-2 with TRBJ2-7; no firm D call. The CDR3 is 15 amino acids. Trimming removed 5 bases at V and 3 bases at J, with 17 bases between. Per the germline V gene, CDR1 is SGHTA and CDR2 is FQGNSA. In nucleotides, the CDR3 is TGTGCCAGCAGCCCTCAGGCAGAGTCCGTCTACGAGCAGTACTTC. It specifies CASSPQAESVYEQYF.

At least ten counts were recorded for this clone. The J gene is TRBJ2-7, the V gene TRBV11-2, with TRBD2 matching 9 bases. The J segment lost 1 base and the V segment lost 5 bases, leaving 9 bases of the junction unmatched. Germline CDR1 is SGHAT and CDR2 is FQNNGV. The CDR3 has 16 residues. The CDR3 loop is CASSRTGTSLSYEQYF. The DNA for the CDR3 is TGTGCCAGCAGCCGGACCGGGACTAGCCTATCCTACGAGCAGTACTTC.

This clone was seen many times. The chain combines TRBV19 with TRBJ1-2; D may be TRBD1 (6 bases). CDR1 and CDR2 (germline): LNHDA, SQIVND (reference sequence). Trimming pared 6 bases from V and 8 bases from J, leaving 22 bases between. CDR3 length: 15 amino acids. The CDR3 reads CASRDGQISSGGYTF. DNA of the CDR3: TGTGCCAGTAGAGACGGACAGATCTCATCAGGGGGCTACACCTTC.